This section outlines one T cell receptor (beta chain) sequence together with its context. Antigen: not known. Assay used: immunoSEQ multiplex PCR; TCRdb lists only in-frame clones, some missing. The sample lists 150,000 to 190,000 clones; 85% to 95% were seen once. The germline gives CDR1 MRHNA, CDR2 SNTAGT. Trimming left V 6 bases short and J 0 bases short, with 17 bases between. CDR3 length: 16 amino acids. The sample comes from a study of OX40 agonist ivuxolimab in advanced cancers. Across the study: It was permissible to have had prior anti-PD-1, anti-PD-L1 or anti-CTLA-4 therapy, and about 40% had some. Study-level findings and limits: Antigen specificity of clonally expanded peripheral T cells was not established.

Samples were taken at baseline and on day 1 of cycles 4 and 7. This sequence joins TRBV6-4 and TRBJ1-1; D unresolved. The TCR originated in an adult with an advanced solid tumor such as melanoma, head and neck, liver or kidney cancer. The sample here was CD4+ or CD8+ T cells sorted from blood, taken in a trial of the OX40 agonist ivuxolimab. CDR3 nucleotide sequence: TGTGCCAGCAGCCACGGGTCAGAGGCCATGAACACTGAAGCTTTCTTT. This gives the protein CASSHGSEAMNTEAFF.